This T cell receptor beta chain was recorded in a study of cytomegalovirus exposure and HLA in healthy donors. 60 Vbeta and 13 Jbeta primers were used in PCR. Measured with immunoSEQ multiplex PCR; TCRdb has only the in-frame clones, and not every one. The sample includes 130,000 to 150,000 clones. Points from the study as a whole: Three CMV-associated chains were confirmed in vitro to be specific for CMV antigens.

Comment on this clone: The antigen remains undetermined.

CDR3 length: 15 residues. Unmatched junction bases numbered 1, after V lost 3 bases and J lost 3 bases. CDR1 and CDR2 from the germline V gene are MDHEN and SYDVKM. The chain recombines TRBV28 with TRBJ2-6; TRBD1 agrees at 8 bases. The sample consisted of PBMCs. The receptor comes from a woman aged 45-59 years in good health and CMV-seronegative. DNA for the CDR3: TGTGCCAGCAGTTTCAGGGGGCTTGGGGCCAACGTCCTGACTTTC. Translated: CASSFRGLGANVLTF.